The 12 T cell receptor beta chains reported below all come from one sample, sequenced in a study of T cells in localized non-small cell lung cancer. The table came from immunoSEQ multiplex PCR; TCRdb's copy has only in-frame clones and leaves some out. In the table there are a few thousand clones, around two fifths of which are singletons. The sequencing here drew on lung tumor tissue, taken before any cancer treatment. The receptor source for this set is an older female donor with stage I lung adenocarcinoma.

This rearrangement joins TRBV14 to TRBJ1-4, with TRBD1 identical over 8 bases. Germline CDR1 is SGHDN and CDR2 is FVKESK. This CDR3 region has 16 residues. Trimming at V came to 0 bases and at J to 5 bases, leaving 5 bases not matched to a gene. CDR3: CASSQEVQGVNEKLFF. The CDR3 DNA reads as TGTGCCAGCAGCCAAGAAGTACAGGGGGTGAATGAAAAACTGTTTTTT.

The chain combines TRBV12-5 with TRBJ2-1; possible D gene TRBD2, 5 bases. The CDR3 sequence is 16 residues long. V lost 6 bases and J lost 1, with 16 bases in between. Germline assignment: CDR1 LGHNT and CDR2 FRNRAP. The DNA of the CDR3 is TGTGCTAGTGGAGGTTCCACTGCGGGTTCCTACAATGAGCAGTTCTTC. Its protein is CASGGSTAGSYNEQFF.

This clone was seen only a few times. The chain combines TRBV28 with TRBJ1-3, with 7 bases lining up with TRBD1. The length of the CDR3 is 15 residues. Germline-derived CDR1 and CDR2 are MDHEN and SYDVKM. The ends lost 4 bases at V and 0 bases at J; junction bases unmatched: 3. As DNA, the CDR3 is TGTGCCAGCAGTTACAGGGGCCTCTCTGGAAACACCATATATTTT. Its protein is CASSYRGLSGNTIYF.

The gene calls are TRBV1 and TRBJ1-3. TRBV1 is described as a pseudogene. This CDR3 has 15 residues. The CDR3 loop is CASSHYEESGNTIYF. The CDR3 DNA reads as TGCGCCAGCAGCCATTACGAGGAATCTGGAAACACCATATATTTT.

The V call is TRBV14, the J call TRBJ2-7; unclear D gene. V lost 0 bases to trimming and J lost 6 bases, with 6 bases between them. The CDR3 length is 12 residues. Germline V gives CDR1 SGHDN, CDR2 FVKESK. The CDR3 sequence: CASSQDRREQYF. The CDR3 DNA is TGTGCCAGCAGCCAAGATCGACGCGAGCAGTACTTC.

The V call is TRBV30, the J call TRBJ2-7, with 9 bases aligning to TRBD2. CDR1 and CDR2 (germline): GTSNPN, SVGIG (reference sequence). J gave up 2 bases and V 2 bases, and 7 bases lay outside the gene matches. The CDR3 runs 15 residues. The CDR3 bases are TGTGCCTGGAGTTTTGGCGGGAGGGGGACCTACGAGCAGTACTTC. Translation gives CAWSFGGRGTYEQYF.

The chain carries TRBV1 and TRBJ1-5. TRBV1 is flagged as a pseudogene. This CDR3 spans 14 amino acids. CDR3 sequence: CASSQDPGEGPQHF. CDR3 nucleotides: TGCGCCAGCAGCCAAGATCCGGGGGAAGGGCCCCAGCATTTT.

This clone was seen a few times. V usage is TRBV10-3 and J usage is TRBJ1-4, with D tentatively TRBD1 (5 bases). The V gene lost 10 bases and the J gene lost 6 bases, with 18 bases spanning the gap. Per germline, CDR1 ENHRY and CDR2 SYGVKD. The length of the CDR3 is 14 residues. The CDR3 spells CASSDRGSYEKLFF. The CDR3 DNA reads TGTGCCAGTTCCGATCGGGGGTCTTATGAAAAACTGTTTTTT.

The chain couples TRBV19 to TRBJ1-5; 8 bases are shared with TRBD1. V was clipped by 5 bases and J by 1 base; unmatched bases: 7. This CDR3 contains 16 residues. Germline V gives CDR1 LNHDA, CDR2 SQIVND (reference sequence). DNA for the CDR3: TGTGCCAGTAGTGCCTCCGACAGGGGAAGCAATCAGCCCCAGCATTTT. Translating it yields CASSASDRGSNQPQHF.

The chain recombines TRBV18 with TRBJ1-5; TRBD1 matches 9 bases. CDR3 length equals 18 residues. The V gene end was trimmed by 6 bases and the J gene end by 6 bases; junction bases not matched to a gene: 18. CDR1 is KGHSH and CDR2 is LQKENI in the germline V gene. CDR3 protein: CASSRPGGTGLVGQPQHF. The CDR3 DNA sequence: TGTGCCAGCTCCCGTCCCGGAGGGACAGGGTTAGTGGGTCAGCCCCAGCATTTT.

This clone was seen a few times. The chain carries TRBV30 and TRBJ2-2; 10 bases agree with TRBD1. Per germline, CDR1 GTSNPN and CDR2 SVGIG (reference sequence). This CDR3 is 13 amino acids long. Trimming cost V 5 bases and J 6 bases; bases outside gene matches: 3. The CDR3 DNA follows: TGTGCCTGGGCGACAGGGGGCTCCGGGGAGCTGTTTTTT. It encodes CAWATGGSGELFF. The entire variable domain, with the rest obtained from reference TRBV30 and TRBJ2-2, is as follows: SQTIHQWPATLVQPVGSPLSLECTVEGTSNPNLYWYRQAAGRGLQLLFYSVGIGQISSEVPQNLSASRPQDRQFILSSKKLLLSDSGFYLCAWATGGSGELFFGEGSRLTVL.

This clone showed up just a few times. The chain has TRBV7-2 and TRBJ2-2; TRBD1 is a possible D gene (5 bases). The germline V and J ends were trimmed by 2 bases and 4 bases, with 5 bases remaining between them. CDR1 SGHTA and CDR2 FQGNSA come from the germline V gene. CDR3 length: 13 residues. The CDR3 nucleotides are TGTGCCAGCAGCTTAACAGGCACCGGGGAGCTGTTTTTT. The encoded protein is CASSLTGTGELFF.